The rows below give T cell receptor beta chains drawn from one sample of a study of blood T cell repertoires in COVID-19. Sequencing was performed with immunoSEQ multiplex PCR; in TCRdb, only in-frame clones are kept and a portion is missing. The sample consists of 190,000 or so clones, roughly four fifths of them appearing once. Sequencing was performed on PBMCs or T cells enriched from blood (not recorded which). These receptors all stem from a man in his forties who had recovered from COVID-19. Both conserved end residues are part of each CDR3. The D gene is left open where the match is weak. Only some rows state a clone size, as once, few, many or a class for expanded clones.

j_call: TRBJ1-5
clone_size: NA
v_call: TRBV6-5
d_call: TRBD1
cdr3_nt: TGTGCCAGCAGTTTCGACAGGGAGTATCAGCCCCAGCATTTT
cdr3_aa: CASSFDREYQPQHF

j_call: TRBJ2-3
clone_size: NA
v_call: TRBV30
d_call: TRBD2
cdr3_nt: TGTGCCTTAAGACTAGCAGGGAGCACAGATACGCAGTATTTT
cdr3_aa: CALRLAGSTDTQYF

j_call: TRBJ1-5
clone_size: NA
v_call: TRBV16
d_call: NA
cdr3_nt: TGTGCCAGCAGCTTTACACCCGCTAGCAATCAGCCCCAGCATTTT
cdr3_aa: CASSFTPASNQPQHF

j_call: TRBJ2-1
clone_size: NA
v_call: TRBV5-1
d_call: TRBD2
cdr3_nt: TGCGCCAGCAGTCTACCGGGACTAGCGGGAGGTGGGTACAATGAGCAGTTCTTC
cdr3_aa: CASSLPGLAGGGYNEQFF

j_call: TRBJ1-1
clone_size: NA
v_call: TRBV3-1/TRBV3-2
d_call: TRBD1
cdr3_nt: TGTGCCAGCAGGGCCGGGACAGGGAGAAACGCTTTCTTT
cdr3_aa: CASRAGTGRNAFF

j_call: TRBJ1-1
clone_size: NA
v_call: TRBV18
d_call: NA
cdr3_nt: TGTGCCAGCTCACTAGGGTCCGGGGGGGACACTGAAGCTTTCTTT
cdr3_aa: CASSLGSGGDTEAFF

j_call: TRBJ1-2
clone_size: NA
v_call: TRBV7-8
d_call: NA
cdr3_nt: TGTGCCAGCAGCTTAGATCCAGGGGAGGGCTATGGCTACACCTTC
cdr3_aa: CASSLDPGEGYGYTF

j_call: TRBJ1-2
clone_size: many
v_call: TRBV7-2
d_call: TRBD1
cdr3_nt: TGTGCCAGCAGCTTCATAGGACAGGGGGCTGGCTACACCTTC
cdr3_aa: CASSFIGQGAGYTF

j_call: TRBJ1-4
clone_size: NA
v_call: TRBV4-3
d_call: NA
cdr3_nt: TGCGCCAGCAGCCAAGACTTATTCTCTGGCGGTGAAAAACTGTTTTTT
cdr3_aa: CASSQDLFSGGEKLFF

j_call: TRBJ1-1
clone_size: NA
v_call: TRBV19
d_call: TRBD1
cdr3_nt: TGTGCCAGTAGTCCGGGACAGGGGAGCACTGAAGCTTTCTTT
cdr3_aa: CASSPGQGSTEAFF

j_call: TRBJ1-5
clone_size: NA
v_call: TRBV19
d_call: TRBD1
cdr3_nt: TGTGCCAGTGCCGATGATGACAGGGGACGGAATCAGCCCCAGCATTTT
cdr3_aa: CASADDDRGRNQPQHF

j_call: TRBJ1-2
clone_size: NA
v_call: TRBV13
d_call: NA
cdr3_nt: TGTGCCAGCAGCAACCGGAAGGGGGGGAACTATGGCTACACCTTC
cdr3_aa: CASSNRKGGNYGYTF

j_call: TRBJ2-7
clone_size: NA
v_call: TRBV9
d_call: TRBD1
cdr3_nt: TGTGCCAGCAGCGCTTCCGGGACAGGGGTGAACGAGCAGTACTTC
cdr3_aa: CASSASGTGVNEQYF

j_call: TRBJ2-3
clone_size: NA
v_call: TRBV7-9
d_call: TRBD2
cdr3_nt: TGTGCCAGCAGCTTGGGGACTAGCGGGTTGCCTAGCACAGATACGCAGTATTTT
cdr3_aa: CASSLGTSGLPSTDTQYF

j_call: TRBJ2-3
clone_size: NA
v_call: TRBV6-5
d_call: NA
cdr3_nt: TGTGCCAGCAGTTACTCGAGAGGGCCCGGCACAGATACGCAGTATTTT
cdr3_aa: CASSYSRGPGTDTQYF

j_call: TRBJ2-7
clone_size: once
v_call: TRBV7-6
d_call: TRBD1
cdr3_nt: TGTGCCAGCAGCCCCTCGACAGGGACCTACGAGCAGTACTTC
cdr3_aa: CASSPSTGTYEQYF